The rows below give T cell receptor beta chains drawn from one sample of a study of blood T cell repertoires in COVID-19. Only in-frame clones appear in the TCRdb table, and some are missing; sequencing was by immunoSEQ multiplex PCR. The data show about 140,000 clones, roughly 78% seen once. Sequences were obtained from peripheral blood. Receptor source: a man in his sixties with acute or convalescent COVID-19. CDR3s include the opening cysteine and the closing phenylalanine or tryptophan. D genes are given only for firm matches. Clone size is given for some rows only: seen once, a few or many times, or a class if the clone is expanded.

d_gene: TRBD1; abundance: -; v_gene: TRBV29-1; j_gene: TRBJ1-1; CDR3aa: CSVETGQGDTEAFF; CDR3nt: TGCAGCGTTGAAACTGGACAGGGGGACACTGAAGCTTTCTTT
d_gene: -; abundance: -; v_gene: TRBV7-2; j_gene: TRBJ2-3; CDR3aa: CASSSQVQAGTDTQYF; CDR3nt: TGTGCCAGCAGCTCCCAGGTACAGGCTGGCACAGATACGCAGTATTTT
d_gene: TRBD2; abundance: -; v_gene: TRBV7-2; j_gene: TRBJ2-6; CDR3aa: CASSLLAGGSGANVLTF; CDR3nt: TGTGCCAGCAGCTTACTAGCGGGGGGCTCTGGGGCCAACGTCCTGACTTTC
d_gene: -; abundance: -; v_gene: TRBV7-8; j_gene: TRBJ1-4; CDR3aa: CASSLRTGGAATNEKLFF; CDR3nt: TGTGCCAGCAGCTTGCGCACCGGGGGGGCGGCAACTAATGAAAAACTGTTTTTT
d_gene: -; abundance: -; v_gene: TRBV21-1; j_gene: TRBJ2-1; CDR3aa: CASSKITGRPYNEQFF; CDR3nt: TGTGCCAGCAGCAAAATCACAGGGCGACCTTACAATGAGCAGTTCTTC
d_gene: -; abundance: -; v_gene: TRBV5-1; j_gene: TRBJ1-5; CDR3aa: CASSTVPGNQPQHF; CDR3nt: TGCGCCAGCAGCACGGTGCCAGGAAATCAGCCCCAGCATTTT
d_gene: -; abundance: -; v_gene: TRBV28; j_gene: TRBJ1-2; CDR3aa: CASRDTVYGYTF; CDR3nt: TGTGCCAGCAGGGACACCGTCTATGGCTACACCTTC
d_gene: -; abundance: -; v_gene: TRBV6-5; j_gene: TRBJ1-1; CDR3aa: CASRVGAMNTEAFF; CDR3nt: TGTGCCAGCAGGGTTGGGGCGATGAACACTGAAGCTTTCTTT
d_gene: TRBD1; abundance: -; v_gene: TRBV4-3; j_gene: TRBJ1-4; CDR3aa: CASSQAGDRGNEKLFF; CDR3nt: TGCGCCAGCAGCCAAGCCGGGGACAGGGGGAATGAAAAACTGTTTTTT
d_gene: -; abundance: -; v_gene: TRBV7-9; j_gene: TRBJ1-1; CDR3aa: CASSSAGRAFF; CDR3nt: TGTGCCAGCAGCTCCGCGGGCAGAGCTTTCTTT
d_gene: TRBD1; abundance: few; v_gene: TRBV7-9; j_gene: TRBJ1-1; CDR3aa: CASTLGDRQAFF; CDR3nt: TGTGCCAGCACCCTGGGGGACAGGCAAGCTTTCTTT
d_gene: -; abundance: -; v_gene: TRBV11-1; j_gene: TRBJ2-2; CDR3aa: CASSLRDANTGELFF; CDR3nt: TGTGCCAGCAGCTTGCGGGACGCGAACACCGGGGAGCTGTTTTTT
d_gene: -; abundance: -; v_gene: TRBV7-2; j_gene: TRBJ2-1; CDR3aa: CASSLEGRGSYNEQFF; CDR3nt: TGTGCCAGCAGCTTAGAGGGCAGGGGCTCCTACAATGAGCAGTTCTTC
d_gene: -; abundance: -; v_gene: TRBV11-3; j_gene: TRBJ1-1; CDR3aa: CASSFNQGTKAFF; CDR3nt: TGTGCCAGCAGCTTTAATCAGGGGACGAAAGCTTTCTTT
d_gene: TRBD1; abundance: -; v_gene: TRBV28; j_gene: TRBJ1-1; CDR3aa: CASTLDRVGTEAFF; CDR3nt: TGTGCCAGCACCCTTGACAGGGTTGGGACTGAAGCTTTCTTT
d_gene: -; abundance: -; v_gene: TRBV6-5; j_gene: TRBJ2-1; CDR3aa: CASRPIGGSYNEQFF; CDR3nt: TGTGCCAGCAGACCTATTGGAGGATCCTACAATGAGCAGTTCTTC